This TCR beta chain comes out of a study of follicular helper T cells after annual influenza vaccination. Study at large: For some subjects, blood spans the 2013-2014, 2014-2015 and 2015-2016 annual vaccinations.

TCRdb keeps only in-frame clones here, not all; method: immunoSEQ multiplex PCR. The table includes roughly 2,000 clones, approximately 87% detected once. In germline, CDR1 is SGHRS, CDR2 YFSETQ. V was pared by 4 bases and J by 0 bases, with 13 bases between. The CDR3 is made up of 15 amino acids. Time point reported: 2015-2016 season, pre-vaccination. Adults were given seasonal inactivated influenza vaccine, and blood CD4 subsets were sorted before and after vaccination. Here the sequenced sample was CXCR5- memory CD4+ T cells sorted from blood, taken on the day of influenza vaccination. This TCR came from an adult who received the influenza vaccine. V gene TRBV5-1 combines with J gene TRBJ2-5; weak D call: TRBD1 (6 bases). The CDR3 DNA sequence: TGCGCCAGCAGCCCGGGACACCCGTACCAAGAGACCCAGTACTTC. Translating gives CASSPGHPYQETQYF.